This T cell receptor beta chain was identified during a study of cytomegalovirus exposure and HLA in healthy donors. Study-level information: Both the approximately 130 validation repertoires and the approximately 700 first-cohort repertoires used the same platform, as reported by a later analysis.

Findings of the study overall: Some TCR beta chains (164 of them) were listed as cytomegalovirus-associated.

A remark on this clone: Its specificity is unknown.

The CDR3 runs to 14 residues. With 2 bases clipped from V and 8 bases from J, the junction kept 4 bases outside the gene matches. Germline CDR1 reads MRHNA; CDR2 reads SNTAGT. Sequenced by immunoSEQ multiplex PCR; TCRdb stores in-frame clones only, minus some. The data contain roughly 75,000 clones, 94% of them singletons. The rearrangement uses TRBV6-4 and TRBJ2-1; 9 nucleotides align to TRBD2. The source of this sequence is a woman aged 18-35 years in good health and CMV-seronegative. Sequencing was done on a sample of PBMCs. The CDR3 is CASSDRAGGHEQFF. CDR3 DNA: TGTGCCAGCAGTGACAGGGCGGGGGGGCATGAGCAGTTCTTC.